This T cell receptor beta chain is drawn from a study of cytomegalovirus exposure and HLA in healthy donors. Study at large: There were roughly 120 million unique TCR beta sequences, drawn from 180 million or so T cells, in an earlier analysis.

60 Vbeta and 13 Jbeta primers were used in PCR. Measured with immunoSEQ multiplex PCR; TCRdb has only the in-frame clones, and not every one. In the table there are some 130,000 clones, around 80% of which are singletons. Study-level results: An analysis done earlier found most TCR beta V segments productive about 90% or about 30% of the time. In the analysis, some V segments, TRBV6-2 and TRBV6-3 included, were excluded as indistinguishable. Immune exposure data for these donors was limited to CMV serostatus.

The CDR3 is 16 amino acids. Deletions cut 0 bases from V and 0 bases from J, with 11 bases between. Per the germline V gene, CDR1 is SGHDN and CDR2 is FVKESK. Comments on this clone: As yet, its antigen is unknown.

The sample was PBMCs. The chain is built from TRBV14 and TRBJ1-1; tentatively, D is TRBD1 (6 bases). The origin of this receptor is a man younger than 45 in good health. The chain's CDR3 is CASSQDLGGVNTEAFF. The CDR3 DNA follows: TGTGCCAGCAGCCAAGATCTAGGGGGAGTGAACACTGAAGCTTTCTTT.